The T cell receptor beta chain under discussion was sequenced for a study of blood T cell repertoires in COVID-19. The wider study: The samples span acute and convalescent COVID-19 from the United States, Italy and Spain. PBMCs, B-cell-depleted T cells, or T cells provided the cDNA or gDNA that made up the material.

CDR1 is LGHNT and CDR2 is FRNRAP in the germline V gene. Trimming left V 6 bases short and J 4 bases short, with 12 bases between. This CDR3 has 13 residues. Source study methods: Reference gene primer amplification gave nucleated cell count estimates. TCRdb's table, derived via immunoSEQ multiplex PCR, lists solely in-frame clones and lacks some. The V and J calls and clone size come from that table; D and trimming were worked out from the DNA. This sample carries roughly 150,000 clones, approximately 91% of them seen once, and the ten largest clones take approximately 2.4%. The origin of this receptor is a man between 18 and 29 years old with acute or convalescent COVID-19. Source material: peripheral blood. The V call is TRBV12-5, the J call TRBJ1-1; D might be TRBD1 (6 bases). CDR3 residues: CASGTGGATEAFF. Here the CDR3 DNA reads TGTGCTAGTGGCACTGGGGGGGCCACTGAAGCTTTCTTT.